The next 9 T cell receptor beta chains were all read from a single sample in a study of CXCR3-negative and CXCR3-positive naive CD8 T cells. The authors made the TRB cDNA libraries by 5' RACE using UMI labels. Following a re-call of the 5' RACE reads, TCRdb has one entry per CDR3 protein and lacks DNA. This specimen shows 150,000 or so distinct CDR3 sequences; the ten leading clones hold 0.45% to 0.6%. Sequencing used naive CXCR3- CD8+ T cells from blood. Noted subset: CD45RO-CCR7+CD27+CD95- naive CD8+ T cells lacking CXCR3 (TNR3-). The origin of the receptors is a human donor in good health. Some clones in this sample may be carry-over from other donors' samples.

The genes are TRBV18 and TRBJ2-3; TCRdb's assignment of TRBD1 cannot be checked, as there is no DNA. CDR3 length equals 14 residues. Germline V lookup: CDR1 KGHSH, CDR2 LQKENI. This CDR3 reads CASSPLPGADTQYF.

This rearrangement joins TRBV12-3 or TRBV12-4 to TRBJ2-1; the TCRdb D gene call, TRBD1, has no DNA to confirm it. The CDR3 consists of 13 residues. CDR3 loop: CASRGDLYNEQFF.

The chain employs TRBV15 and TRBJ2-3; without DNA, the TCRdb call of TRBD2 cannot be checked. Germline V gives CDR1 LNHNV, CDR2 YYDKDF (reference sequence). This CDR3 has 15 amino acids. CDR3: CATSTSSGSTDTQYF. The variable domain in full, completed from reference TRBV15 and TRBJ2-3, reads DAMVIQNPRYQVTQFGKPVTLSCSQTLNHNVMYWYQQKSSQAPKLLFHYYDKDFNNEADTPDNFQSRRPNTSFCFLDIRSPGLGDTAMYLCATSTSSGSTDTQYFGPGTRLTVL.

The chain employs TRBV29-1 and TRBJ1-3. CDR3 length: 15 amino acids. Germline V gives CDR1 SQVTM, CDR2 ANQGSEA. The CDR3: CSASSRAVSGNTIYF.

The chain uses TRBV12-3 or TRBV12-4 and TRBJ2-2; there is no DNA to check the TCRdb D call of TRBD2. The CDR3 is 15 residues long. The CDR3 here is CASSPRARPDGELFF.

This chain links TRBV12-3 or TRBV12-4 with TRBJ1-1; TCRdb designates TRBD1, a call that cannot be tested without DNA. The CDR3 contains 15 residues. CDR3 sequence reads: CAISGVGQGYTEAFF.

The chain carries TRBV29-1 and TRBJ1-4; the D call of TRBD1 rests on TCRdb alone, since no DNA is present to check it. Per the germline V gene, CDR1 is SQVTM and CDR2 is ANQGSEA. The CDR3 covers 13 residues. The CDR3: CSVQQGSTEKLFF.

The rearrangement uses TRBV10-3 and TRBJ2-2. Germline-derived CDR1 and CDR2 are ENHRY and SYGVKD. The CDR3 totals 15 residues. The CDR3 protein is CAISEDSTNTGELFF.

The chain employs TRBV3-1 and TRBJ1-5. The CDR3 length is 15 residues. Germline V gene lookup returns CDR1 LGHDT and CDR2 YNNKEL (reference sequence). The CDR3 sequence: CASSQSDGVGQPQHF.